The T cell receptor beta chain described here comes from a study of OX40 agonist ivuxolimab in advanced cancers. Background on the whole study: The costimulatory receptor OX40 (CD134) was targeted by ivuxolimab, a fully human IgG2 agonistic monoclonal antibody. Of the approximately 50 dose-escalation patients, hepatocellular carcinoma was present in roughly 19, melanoma in some 15, renal cell carcinoma in 9 and head and neck cancer in 9. The paper covers the monotherapy dose-escalation part of the phase I ivuxolimab trial, which included N ≈ 50 patients. Partial responses occurred in three dose-escalation patients, of whom one had hepatocellular carcinoma and two had cutaneous melanoma. Intravenous ivuxolimab was administered to patients every 2 weeks at six dose levels: 0.01, 0.1, 0.3, 1.5, 3 and 10 mg/kg. In the dose-escalation cohort, 75% to 85% of patients were male, and the mean age was 60 years with a range of roughly 23 to 79. Prior anti-PD-1, anti-PD-L1 or anti-CTLA-4 therapy was permitted, and 35% to 40% of dose-escalation patients had received checkpoint inhibitors. Peripheral TCRbeta sequencing was intended to test whether TCR sequence diversity was altered and clonal T-cell expansion was caused by ivuxolimab.

About this clone: No antigen is known for it. No much larger clonotype is one base removed from it; base qualities were not supplied.

Genomic DNA was extracted from sorted cells for sequencing of the TCRbeta CDR3 region. The immunoSEQ Assay was used to sequence the TCRbeta CDR3 regions. Sourced from immuneACCESS, this table was stored by TCRdb with only in-frame sequences that have V and J called. A share of the clones is absent; for the studies checked, an unresolved V gene accounts for under half, and the remainder has no known explanation. Within this sample are 60,000 to 70,000 clones, with 70% to 90% of them counted one time only. Roughly 0.5% of the sample is held by the ten biggest clonotypes. Patients with a history of autoimmune disease or receiving systemic immunosuppression were excluded from the trial. Peripheral blood for TCR sequencing was drawn from every dose cohort at baseline, at cycle 4 day 1 and at cycle 7 day 1. The samples were drawn from a first-in-human, open-label, multicenter phase I dose-escalation trial of ivuxolimab. Adults with locally advanced or metastatic melanoma, renal cell carcinoma, hepatocellular carcinoma or head and neck squamous cell carcinoma were enrolled in the trial. Before TCR sequencing, CD4+ and CD8+ T cells were separately sorted from peripheral blood.

On the study overall, not on this receptor specifically: The antigen specificity of the clonally expanded peripheral T cells was not determined. Low levels of normalized T-cell clonal expansion were also shown by some nonresponding patients. In the 0.1-3.0 mg/kg groups, partial responders had among the lowest normalized peripheral clonal expansion, particularly in CD8+ T cells. On average, CD8+ T cells showed more expanded clones than CD4+ T cells after ivuxolimab. At doses of 0.1 to 3.0 mg/kg, clonal expansion of both CD4+ and CD8+ blood T cells was observed from baseline to week 6.

Unmatched junction bases come to 7, with V trimmed by 5 bases and J by 8 bases. CDR1 is given as SGHAT and CDR2 as FQNNGV, both from the germline V gene. The CDR3 goes from the cysteine to the phenylalanine over 14 residues. Just CDR3 DNA is preserved here, 42 bases in frame from base 1. The TCR comes from an adult with an advanced solid tumor such as melanoma, head and neck, liver or kidney cancer. Sequencing used CD4+ or CD8+ T cells sorted from blood, obtained in a trial of the OX40 agonist ivuxolimab. The chain links TRBV11-2 with TRBJ1-4, and 8 junction bases match TRBD1. The CDR3 loop reads CASSGPGGPEKLFF. The DNA sequence reads TGTGCCAGCAGCGGGCCAGGGGGCCCGGAAAAACTGTTTTTT. Outside the CDR3, residues come from the reference TRBV11-2 and TRBJ1-4 proteins, so the full variable domain is: EAGVAQSPRYKIIEKRQSVAFWCNPISGHATLYWYQQILGQGPKLLIQFQNNGVVDDSQLPKDRFSAERLKGVDSTLKIQPAKLEDSAVYLCASSGPGGPEKLFFGSGTQLSVL.